This TCR beta chain was recovered during a study of blood T cell repertoires in COVID-19. Background on the study: Sample material is recorded as cDNA or gDNA derived from T cells, B-cell-depleted T cells, or PBMCs.

In the source study's methods: Estimation of nucleated cell counts relied on the amplification of reference gene primers. Here immunoSEQ multiplex PCR was the method, and the copy in TCRdb shows in-frame clones only, minus some. V and J calls and clone size are those listed in that table; D and trimming were worked out from the DNA. Among around 100,000 clones listed, approximately 84% were seen once. CDR3 size: 14 residues. J was trimmed by 5 bases and V by 5 bases; bases with no gene match: 7. Germline V CDR1 and CDR2: LNHDA, SQIVND (reference sequence). Sequencing was done on a sample of peripheral blood. The gene calls are TRBV19 and TRBJ2-5; 8 bases line up with TRBD1. This receptor was taken from a young man in a cohort sampled during active COVID-19. As DNA, the CDR3 is TGTGCCAGTAGTCCCCGGGACAGGCTTGAGACCCAGTACTTC. It codes for CASSPRDRLETQYF. Supplemented by reference TRBV19 and TRBJ2-5, the full variable domain reads DGGITQSPKYLFRKEGQNVTLSCEQNLNHDAMYWYRQDPGQGLRLIYYSQIVNDFQKGDIAEGYSVSREKKESFPLTVTSAQKNPTAFYLCASSPRDRLETQYFGPGTRLLVL.